The 16 T cell receptor beta chains below were found in one sample sequenced in a study of blood T cell repertoires in COVID-19 (dated by TCRdb to the early 2020s). The library was made by the immunoSEQ multiplex PCR assay. TCRdb took this table from immuneACCESS and kept in-frame rearrangements with V and J called. Such tables lack part of the clones; where checked against another copy, unresolved V genes explain under half of the gap, and the rest is unexplained. The table for this sample lists 85,000 to 90,000 clones; roughly 82% of them were counted only once. Of the sample, more than 1% is held by the ten largest clones. The sample comprised peripheral blood. These receptors were collected from a woman of 80 years or more with acute or convalescent COVID-19.

V and J are TRBV28 and TRBJ1-1, with D possibly being TRBD1 (6 bases). V lost 6 bases, J lost 1 base, and 27 bases lay in between. Looked up from germline, CDR1 is MDHEN and CDR2 is SYDVKM. CDR3 length: 19 amino acids. CDR3 loop: CASSFFLTGTFERNTEAFF. CDR3 DNA: TGTGCCAGCAGCTTCTTCTTAACCGGGACATTCGAGAGGAACACTGAAGCTTTCTTT.

V is TRBV29-1 and J is TRBJ2-3; 15 bases map to TRBD2. The CDR3 length is 16 residues. Trimming cost V 6 bases and J 2 bases; bases outside gene matches: 6. From germline, CDR1 is SQVTM and CDR2 ANQGSEA. The CDR3 nucleotides read TGCAGCGTATATGGGACTAGCGGGGGGAACACAGATACGCAGTATTTT. Translating gives CSVYGTSGGNTDTQYF.

CDR3: CASSLGSSSGNTIYF. The CDR3 DNA is TGTGCCAGCAGCTTAGGGAGCTCCTCTGGAAACACCATATATTTT. The chain carries TRBV7-2 and TRBJ1-3; D unclear. This CDR3 region has 15 residues. Trimming shortened V by 1 base and J by 0 bases, and 7 bases separated the two germline ends. Germline V gives CDR1 SGHTA, CDR2 FQGNSA.

The chain links TRBV29-1 to TRBJ1-1; D remains unclear. V was cut by 2 bases and J by 11 bases, with 12 bases left in between. Germline CDR1 is SQVTM and CDR2 is ANQGSEA. The CDR3 contains 11 residues. CDR3 bases: TGCAGCGTTGAATTTGGAGGGTCGGCTTTCTTT. It codes for CSVEFGGSAFF.

The chain employs TRBV19 and TRBJ2-7, with 7 bases fitting TRBD1. Trimming took 2 bases from V and 6 from J; bases not matched to a gene: 4. CDR1 LNHDA and CDR2 SQIVND come from the germline V gene (reference sequence). This CDR3 spans 13 amino acids. CDR3 in DNA: TGTGCCAGTAGTATACAGGGGGATGCCGAGCAGTACTTC. Translating gives CASSIQGDAEQYF.

The CDR3 nucleotides read TGCGCCAGCAGCTTGGCCTCCGGACAGGGGGCAACTGAAGCTTTCTTT. Its translation is CASSLASGQGATEAFF. V is TRBV5-1 and J is TRBJ1-1, with 11 nucleotides matching TRBD1. Unmatched junction bases numbered 6, after V lost 0 bases and J lost 5 bases. From germline, CDR1 is SGHRS and CDR2 YFSETQ. The CDR3 consists of 16 residues.

J is TRBJ2-7 and V is TRBV3-1 (or the pseudogene TRBV3-2); D ambiguous. The CDR3 contains 12 residues. Germline-derived CDR1 and CDR2 are LGHDT and YNNKEL (reference sequence). V was pared by 5 bases and J by 2 bases, with 7 bases between. The CDR3 here is CASSSRPYEQYF. The CDR3 DNA reads TGTGCCAGCAGCTCTAGGCCCTACGAGCAGTACTTC.

V usage is TRBV6-1 and J usage is TRBJ2-5; 10 nucleotides align to TRBD2. The CDR3 runs 17 residues. V shed 0 bases, J shed 7 bases, and the junction held 11 bases outside the gene matches. Germline loops: CDR1 MNHNS, CDR2 SASEGT. The CDR3 DNA is TGTGCCAGCAGTGAAGCTCCTCCGACTAGCGGGCGAGGGACCCAGTACTTC. Its translation is CASSEAPPTSGRGTQYF.

The gene calls are TRBV5-1 and TRBJ2-7; 11 positions agree with TRBD1. CDR1 SGHRS and CDR2 YFSETQ come from the germline V gene. After removal of 0 bases from V and 5 bases from J, the junction contained 4 bases not matched to a gene. The CDR3 covers 15 residues. CDR3 DNA: TGCGCCAGCAGCTTGGTCGGACAGGGGGCGGACGAGCAGTACTTC. Amino acids: CASSLVGQGADEQYF.

The genes are TRBV19 and TRBJ2-6; 7 bases match TRBD1. V was pared by 6 bases and J by 2 bases, with 1 base of the junction left unmatched. CDR1 and CDR2 from the germline V gene are LNHDA and SQIVND (reference sequence). CDR3 length: 14 amino acids. CDR3: CASSTGAGANVLTF. The CDR3 DNA reads as TGTGCCAGTAGCACAGGGGCTGGGGCCAACGTCCTGACTTTC.

V and J are TRBV6-1 and TRBJ1-4; no reliable D call. Per germline, CDR1 MNHNS and CDR2 SASEGT. The CDR3 extends over 13 amino acids. Trimming stripped 1 base from V and 7 bases from J, with 7 bases between. For the CDR3, the DNA is TGTGCCAGCAGTGAAGGAGGTCGTGAAAAACTGTTTTTT. Its protein product is CASSEGGREKLFF.

The chain combines TRBV2 with TRBJ2-6; D is perhaps TRBD2 (6 bases). CDR3 length equals 15 residues. The germline CDR1 and CDR2 sequences are SNHLY and FYNNEI. Trimming shortened V by 4 bases and J by 2 bases, and 9 bases separated the two germline ends. CDR3 region: CASSGGGTGANVLTF. CDR3 in DNA: TGTGCCAGCAGTGGAGGCGGGACTGGGGCCAACGTCCTGACTTTC.

This chain uses TRBV2 with TRBJ2-2; 12 nucleotides align to TRBD1. The CDR3 length is 16 residues. Looked up from germline, CDR1 is SNHLY and CDR2 is FYNNEI. J gave up 9 bases and V 7 bases, and 12 bases lay outside the gene matches. The CDR3 nucleotides are TGTGCCAGCAACTTCTTCCGGGACAGGGGGCAAAGGGAGCTGTTTTTT. Its translation: CASNFFRDRGQRELFF.

This clone was counted once. This chain connects TRBV7-3 to TRBJ2-1, with TRBD2 identical over 11 bases. This CDR3 has 16 residues. Germline CDR1 SGHTA, CDR2 FQGTGA. The V gene end was trimmed by 2 bases and the J gene end by 0 bases; junction bases not matched to a gene: 0. CDR3 region: CASSLGTSGSYNEQFF. For the CDR3, the DNA is TGTGCCAGCAGCTTAGGGACTAGCGGCTCCTACAATGAGCAGTTCTTC.

This clone was recorded only once. The chain is built from TRBV15 and TRBJ2-2, with TRBD2 matching over 8 bases. This CDR3 is 16 amino acids long. V lost 5 bases and J lost 4; bases outside the gene matches: 9. CDR1 LNHNV and CDR2 YYDKDF come from the germline V gene (reference sequence). CDR3 loop: CATSGTGTRITGELFF. The CDR3 DNA is TGTGCCACCAGCGGAACCGGGACTAGGATCACCGGGGAGCTGTTTTTT.

The J gene is TRBJ2-3, the V gene TRBV11-3; 7 bases agree with TRBD2. With 5 bases clipped from V and 0 bases from J, the junction kept 5 bases outside the gene matches. This CDR3 spans 15 amino acids. Germline V gene sequence: CDR1 SGHNT, CDR2 YENEEA. The CDR3 is CASSRGGGSTDTQYF. In nucleotides, the CDR3 is TGTGCCAGCAGCCGCGGGGGAGGGAGCACAGATACGCAGTATTTT.